This T cell receptor (beta chain) derives from a study of blood T cell repertoires in COVID-19. Study-level background: Donors in the United States, Italy and Spain gave samples during acute or convalescent COVID-19.

A single count supports this clone. Germline CDR1 is SGHRS and CDR2 is YFSETQ. CDR3 length: 14 amino acids. The trim removed 5 bases at V and 6 bases at J, leaving 9 bases unmatched. Authors' analysis steps: Amplification of reference gene primers was used by the study to estimate nucleated cell counts. Measured with immunoSEQ multiplex PCR; TCRdb has only the in-frame clones, and not every one. That table furnishes V, J and clone size, whereas the DNA furnished D and trimming. The sample shows some 150,000 clones, approximately 81% of them seen only once. The chain combines TRBV5-1 with TRBJ2-7; the match to TRBD2 covers 9 bases. This receptor was identified in a woman aged 65 to 85 with COVID-19, enrolled during active disease. Sample: peripheral blood. DNA for the CDR3: TGCGCCAGCAGTCAGACTGGCGGGGGGGCCGAGCAGTACTTC. The encoded protein is CASSQTGGGAEQYF.